This T cell receptor (beta chain) was sequenced during a study of CD8 T cells in ankylosing spondylitis. Comments on this clonotype: Its antigen is unidentified.

The CDR3 runs to 15 residues. Germline values: CDR1 SGHRS, CDR2 YFSETQ. V lost 0 bases and J 6 bases, leaving 15 bases between the germline ends. Study results and caveats: What appeared characteristic of ankylosing spondylitis blood was a TCR beta motif of several highly homologous variants.

One entry per CDR3 protein results from TCRdb running MiXCR on the 5' RACE reads. Among over 700,000 distinct CDR3 sequences listed, around 20% were seen once. The sequenced sample was blood, either unsorted or a sorted T cell fraction (not recorded which). This chain links TRBV5-1 with TRBJ1-2; D is perhaps TRBD1 (5 bases). This clonotype was sampled from a male donor with ankylosing spondylitis. CDR3 in DNA: TGCGCCAGCAGCTTGGGCGCCGGGGCCGGGAATGGCTACACCTTC. It translates to CASSLGAGAGNGYTF.